The clone carrying this TCR beta chain was observed a single time. This specimen belongs to a study of blood T cell repertoires in COVID-19. Study context: The cDNA or gDNA used as material had been derived from T cells, B-cell-depleted T cells, or PBMCs.

Repertoires were generated with immunoSEQ multiplex PCR, while TCRdb's copy carries only in-frame clones and drops some. This table has around 140,000 clones, roughly 80% appearing once. This clonotype originated in a woman aged 45-65 years with active or convalescent COVID-19. The specimen sequenced was peripheral blood.

This chain's CDR3 is CASTLAVDQPQHF. The DNA for the CDR3 is TGTGCCAGCACTCTCGCAGTGGATCAGCCCCAGCATTTT. This chain joins TRBV12-3 or TRBV12-4 and TRBJ1-5; D gene ambiguous. Trimming pared 7 bases from V and 5 bases from J, leaving 12 bases between. The CDR3 sequence is 13 residues long.